One and the same sample provided the 9 T cell receptor beta chains below, sequenced in a study of blood T cell repertoires in COVID-19 (dated by TCRdb to the early 2020s). Libraries came from the immunoSEQ multiplex PCR assay. This is the immuneACCESS table as TCRdb keeps it, with only in-frame sequences that have V and J called. A part of the clones is gone; compared with another copy, unresolved V genes explain less than half, and the rest is unexplained. This sample has 100,000 to 150,000 clones in its table, and around 87% of those were observed once. The ten largest clonotypes hold under 35% of the sample. The sample was peripheral blood. The receptor set was obtained from a man in his 70s with active or convalescent COVID-19.

The J gene is TRBJ1-5, the V gene TRBV29-1; 7 nucleotides agree with TRBD1. The CDR3 runs 12 residues. The J segment lost 5 bases and the V segment lost 7 bases, leaving 5 bases of the junction unmatched. The germline V gene has CDR1 SQVTM and CDR2 ANQGSEA. CDR3 DNA sequence: TGCAGCGGGCGACAGGGCGATCAGCCCCAGCATTTT. This gives the protein CSGRQGDQPQHF.

This clone has just one count. The V gene is TRBV28, the J gene TRBJ1-3; 7 bases line up with TRBD1. The V and J ends lost 5 bases and 2 bases, in that order; junction bases with no gene match: 15. Germline values: CDR1 MDHEN, CDR2 SYDVKM. This CDR3 has 18 amino acids. The chain's CDR3 is CASSLPPGQIRTGNTIYF. As DNA, the CDR3 is TGTGCCAGCAGTCTACCGCCGGGACAGATAAGAACTGGAAACACCATATATTTT.

The J gene is TRBJ1-2, the V gene TRBV14; the match to TRBD1 covers 9 bases. This CDR3 spans 15 amino acids. The ends lost 1 base at V and 4 bases at J; junction bases unmatched: 4. Germline V lookup: CDR1 SGHDN, CDR2 FVKESK. DNA of the CDR3: TGTGCCAGCAGCCAAGCCGGGACAGGGAGCTATGGCTACACCTTC. Translated, it gives CASSQAGTGSYGYTF.

This clone was observed a single time. The same CDR3 is also encoded by other DNA sequences in this sample. This sequence joins TRBV5-1 and TRBJ2-7, with D perhaps TRBD1 (6 bases). Trimming stripped 0 bases from V and 4 bases from J, with 11 bases between. This CDR3 contains 14 residues. Germline V gene data show CDR1 as SGHRS and CDR2 as YFSETQ. The CDR3 bases are TGCGCCAGCAGCTTGGGAACAGGGACATACGAGCAGTACTTC. Translation gives CASSLGTGTYEQYF.

This chain uses TRBV3-1 (or the pseudogene TRBV3-2) with TRBJ2-7; TRBD2 is a possible D gene (5 bases). Trimming took 7 bases from V and 4 from J, leaving 17 bases between them. The germline gives CDR1 LGHDT, CDR2 YNNKEL (reference sequence). The CDR3 is 14 amino acids. CDR3 amino acids: CASTYGSGNYEQYF. The CDR3 DNA reads as TGTGCCAGCACCTACGGTTCGGGGAATTACGAGCAGTACTTC.

CDR3 nucleotides: TGTGCCAGCTCACCTACCGGGACAGACCTGAATCAGCCCCAGCATTTT. Translated, it gives CASSPTGTDLNQPQHF. The J gene is TRBJ1-5, the V gene TRBV18; 7 positions agree with TRBD1. Trimming removed 3 bases from V and 4 bases from J; junction bases left unmatched: 9. The CDR3 covers 16 residues. Per the germline V gene, CDR1 is KGHSH and CDR2 is LQKENI.

This chain joins TRBV6-4 and TRBJ1-2; 10 bases are shared with TRBD1. The CDR3 extends over 14 amino acids. V lost 5 bases, J lost 7 bases, and 7 bases stayed unmatched. Germline V gene sequence: CDR1 MRHNA, CDR2 SNTAGT. The CDR3 reads CASSRDRGDGGYTF. DNA of the CDR3: TGTGCCAGCAGTAGGGACAGGGGAGATGGTGGCTACACCTTC.

The CDR3 here is CASSYTSGRESYNEQFF. For the CDR3, the DNA is TGCGCCAGCAGCTACACTAGCGGGAGGGAATCCTACAATGAGCAGTTCTTC. V usage is TRBV5-1 and J usage is TRBJ2-1; TRBD2 agrees at 13 bases. Germline loops: CDR1 SGHRS, CDR2 YFSETQ. V was pared by 3 bases and J by 1 base, with 4 bases of the junction left unmatched. This CDR3 has 17 amino acids. Full variable domain (remainder filled in from reference TRBV5-1 and TRBJ2-1): KAGVTQTPRYLIKTRGQQVTLSCSPISGHRSVSWYQQTPGQGLQFLFEYFSETQRNKGNFPGRFSGRQFSNSRSEMNVSTLELGDSALYLCASSYTSGRESYNEQFFGPGTRLTVL.

The chain carries TRBV6-6 and TRBJ1-1; no reliable D call. Trimming removed 7 bases at V and 0 bases at J, with 15 bases between. This CDR3 has 15 amino acids. The V gene's germline CDR1 is MNHNY and CDR2 SVGAGI (reference sequence). In nucleotides, the CDR3 is TGTGCCAGCACCACGATAAGAGGTATGAACACTGAAGCTTTCTTT. This gives the protein CASTTIRGMNTEAFF.